Included here is one T cell receptor (beta chain) sequence, with context. Its antigen is still unknown. The sample is drawn from a study of T-cell memory formation after mild COVID-19. TCRdb used MiXCR to reprocess the 5' RACE reads, holding one entry per CDR3 protein. The table records about 270,000 distinct CDR3 sequences, roughly 18% of them present only once. Study-level findings and limits: Largely, contracting CD4+ clones fell within CM and EM, and contracting CD8+ clones within EMRA.

Germline assignment: CDR1 MNHEY and CDR2 SVGAGI. V lost 5 bases to trimming and J lost 7 bases, with 15 bases between them. This CDR3 spans 14 amino acids. The chain recombines TRBV6-5 with TRBJ1-5; D might be TRBD1 (5 bases). The source of this sequence is a man aged 18 to 30 who had mild COVID-19 (a few samples of this study predate the infection). Cell type and time point are not known. The sample comprised PBMCs or a T cell subset sorted from them (not recorded which). The CDR3 bases are TGTGCCAGCAGTCTCGGGGCCTACCGCCAGCCCCAGCATTTT. This gives the protein CASSLGAYRQPQHF.